The rows below give T cell receptor beta chains drawn from one sample of a study of spatial heterogeneity in lung cancer. TCRdb reprocessed the 5' RACE reads with MiXCR, giving one entry per CDR3 protein. The table includes about 70,000 distinct CDR3 sequences, nearly 9% detected once. This specimen was PBMCs, taken at follow-up. All receptors come from a female donor with early-stage non-small cell lung cancer. The CDR3 runs from the conserved cysteine through the conserved F or W. The D gene is left open where the match is weak. Clone size is given for some rows only: seen once, a few or many times, or a class if the clone is expanded.

d_call j_call clone_size v_call cdr3_nt cdr3_aa
TRBD1 TRBJ2-1 - TRBV2 TGTGCCAGCATACCGGGACAGGGCTACAATGAGCAGTTCTTC CASIPGQGYNEQFF
- TRBJ1-1 many TRBV19 TGTGCCAGTAGCCGGGTAGACAAATACACTGAAGCTTTCTTT CASSRVDKYTEAFF
- TRBJ2-7 few TRBV7-9 TGTGCCAGCAGCTTAAATTCGGGAGACGAGCAGTACTTC CASSLNSGDEQYF
TRBD1 TRBJ1-5 many TRBV6-6 TGTGCCAGCAGTTACCAACAGGGGTCAGGCAATCAGCCCCAGCATTTT CASSYQQGSGNQPQHF
- TRBJ1-2 - TRBV7-2 TGTGCCAGCAGCTTATCGAAGGGGGATTTATATGGCTACACCTTC CASSLSKGDLYGYTF
TRBD1 TRBJ2-7 many TRBV6-1 TGTGCCAGCAGTCTAAGGGACAGATTTTCGGAGCAGTACTTC CASSLRDRFSEQYF
TRBD1 TRBJ1-1 many TRBV18 TGTGCCACCCAGGGGGCAATGAACACTGAAGCTTTCTTT CATQGAMNTEAFF
- TRBJ2-1 many TRBV5-5 TGTGCCAGCAGATTCGGTACGACCGGAGCCTACAATGAGCAGTTCTTC CASRFGTTGAYNEQFF
TRBD2 TRBJ2-1 many TRBV11-2 TGTGCCAGCAGCTCTAGACCGACGAGACTAGCGGGAGTGCACAATGAGCAGTTCTTC CASSSRPTRLAGVHNEQFF
TRBD2 TRBJ2-4 many TRBV7-9 TGTGCCAGCAGCTTCCGGGGACTAGCGGAAAACATTCAGTACTTC CASSFRGLAENIQYF
TRBD1 TRBJ1-2 few TRBV29-1 TGCAGCGTTGATGTGGGGGACAGAGCTAACTATGGCTACACCTTC CSVDVGDRANYGYTF
- TRBJ2-1 - TRBV5-1 TGCGCCAGCAGCCTCGTCCAGAATGAGCAGTTCTTC CASSLVQNEQFF
TRBD2 TRBJ2-2 - TRBV28 TGTGCCAGCAGCTCTCCCCAACTAGCGGGAGAGGGGGCCGGGGAGCTGTTTTTT CASSSPQLAGEGAGELFF
TRBD1 TRBJ1-6 many TRBV7-9 TGTGCCAGCAGCTTAACCCGGGACAGGGGAACGAATTCACCCCTCCACTTT CASSLTRDRGTNSPLHF
TRBD1 TRBJ1-2 - TRBV27 TGTGCCAGCAGTTTATCAATCGGAGGGGGCTATGATGGCTACACCTTC CASSLSIGGGYDGYTF
TRBD2 TRBJ2-1 - TRBV5-1 TGCGCCAGCAGCCCCCGGACTAGCGGGAGGACCTACAATGAGCAGTTCTTC CASSPRTSGRTYNEQFF
- TRBJ2-5 - TRBV5-1 TGCGCCAGCAGCTTGCAGGGTTGGGAAGGAGAGACCCAGTACTTC CASSLQGWEGETQYF
- TRBJ1-2 - TRBV20-1 TGCAGTTCCTACAGATTTTATGGCTACACCTTC CSSYRFYGYTF
TRBD2 TRBJ2-1 - TRBV28 TGTGCCAGCAGTCACGAAGGGACTAGCGGGGGAAGCTCCTACAATGAGCAGTTCTTC CASSHEGTSGGSSYNEQFF
- TRBJ1-5 many TRBV12-3/TRBV12-4 TGTGCCAGCAGTTTAAATCAGCCCCAGCATTTT CASSLNQPQHF
- TRBJ2-7 few TRBV10-3 TGTGCCATCAGTGAGAGAGAGACACCTCCCTACGAGCAGTACTTC CAISERETPPYEQYF
TRBD1 TRBJ1-6 - TRBV5-1 TGCGCCAGCAGCACAGGGACAGGGCCATATAATTCACCCCTCCACTTT CASSTGTGPYNSPLHF
- TRBJ2-7 many TRBV5-1 TGCGCCAGCAGCATCCATGGCTCCTACGAGCAGTACTTC CASSIHGSYEQYF
- TRBJ2-1 many TRBV10-1 TGCGCCAGCAGTGAGCCCGGGAGCTCCTACAATGAGCAGTTCTTC CASSEPGSSYNEQFF
- TRBJ2-1 - TRBV5-1 TGCGCCAGCAGCTTGGGAGGTTCCTACAATGAGCAGTTCTTC CASSLGGSYNEQFF
- TRBJ2-5 many TRBV9 TGTGCCAGCAGCGTAGAAGGGCGGGGCCAAGAGACCCAGTACTTC CASSVEGRGQETQYF
- TRBJ1-6 few TRBV14 TGTGCCAGCAGCCAAAGCGGGATGGGGAATTCACCCCTCCACTTT CASSQSGMGNSPLHF
- TRBJ1-2 many TRBV29-1 TGCAGCGTTGAAGGGGTGGCTGTTAACTATGGCTACACCTTC CSVEGVAVNYGYTF
TRBD2 TRBJ2-2 many TRBV2 TGTGCCAGCAGTGGACTAGCGGGAGCCGGCGGGGAGCTGTTTTTT CASSGLAGAGGELFF
- TRBJ1-5 - TRBV24-1 TGTGCCACCAGCGAGCCGAATAGCAATCAGCCCCAGCATTTT CATSEPNSNQPQHF
TRBD2 TRBJ2-1 - TRBV5-4 TGTGCCAGCAGCTTGGGCGGGAGGGTCAGGGACAATGAGCAGTTCTTC CASSLGGRVRDNEQFF
- TRBJ1-3 many TRBV5-1 TGCGCCAGCAGCCCCGTTGGACCTCTCTCTGGAAACACCATATATTTT CASSPVGPLSGNTIYF
TRBD2 TRBJ2-3 many TRBV7-8 TGTGCCAGCAGCCCTCCACTAGCGGGAAAGGATTTT CASSPPLAGKDF
TRBD1 TRBJ1-2 - TRBV28 TGTGCCACCAGGACAGGGGGCTTCTATGGCTACACCTTC CATRTGGFYGYTF
- TRBJ1-5 many TRBV29-1 TGCAGCGTTGAAGATGAAATGATGGGGGCCCAGCATTTT CSVEDEMMGAQHF
- TRBJ2-3 - TRBV30 TGTGCCTGGAGCGGGAGCCGAGGGTCGACAGATACGCAGTATTTT CAWSGSRGSTDTQYF
- TRBJ2-7 - TRBV4-1 TGCGCCAGCAGCCAAGGGCAGAGGATTCCCTACGAGCAGTACTTC CASSQGQRIPYEQYF
TRBD1 TRBJ1-2 many TRBV28 TGTGCCAGCAGTTTCGGACAGGGAAGGAATATAGACTACACCTTC CASSFGQGRNIDYTF
- TRBJ2-3 - TRBV27 TGTGCCAGCAGTGGGGACCTCGCTATAACAGATACGCAGTATTTT CASSGDLAITDTQYF
- TRBJ2-4 many TRBV3-1 TGTGCCAGCAGCCAGTCCTCAAGGGGAAACATTCAGTACTTC CASSQSSRGNIQYF
TRBD2 TRBJ2-3 many TRBV7-3 TGTGCCAGCAGCACCGGAGCGGCGGGACTATACACAGATACGCAGTATTTT CASSTGAAGLYTDTQYF
- TRBJ2-2 - TRBV3-1 TGTGCCAGCAGCCGGGACAAGGCGTTAGGGGAGCTGTTTTTT CASSRDKALGELFF
TRBD1 TRBJ2-1 many TRBV6-1 TGTGCCAGCAGTGGACAGGGTAACAATGAGCAGTTCTTC CASSGQGNNEQFF
- TRBJ2-5 - TRBV10-2 TGCGCCAGCAGTGACCCGGACAGAAATCAAGAGACCCAGTACTTC CASSDPDRNQETQYF
- TRBJ2-5 many TRBV11-1 TGTGCCAGCAGCTTACAGCGCCAAGAGACCCAGTACTTC CASSLQRQETQYF
- TRBJ2-1 many TRBV5-1 TGCGCCAGCAGCTTGGAAGCCAGCTCCTACAATGAGCAGTTCTTC CASSLEASSYNEQFF
- TRBJ2-1 few TRBV20-1 TGCAGTGCCCCCCCCCCAGGGAGGTTAGATGAGCAGTTCTTC CSAPPPGRLDEQFF
- TRBJ2-1 many TRBV7-3 TGTGCCAGCAGCTTCGGTGACAGGGCGGGAAATGAGCAGTTCTTC CASSFGDRAGNEQFF
- TRBJ2-1 many TRBV24-1 TGTGCCACCAGTGATAACTACCGGGATGAGCAGTTCTTC CATSDNYRDEQFF
TRBD2 TRBJ2-2 many TRBV7-3 TGTGCCAGCAGCCTTGGACTAGGTTTCCCTGGGGAGCTGTTTTTT CASSLGLGFPGELFF
- TRBJ2-5 once TRBV19 TGTGCCAGTAGTAACTCCAGGACTGGGCAAGAGACCCAGTACTTC CASSNSRTGQETQYF
- TRBJ2-3 - TRBV4-2 TGTGCCAGCAGCCAAGTGTCTAGTTGGGATACGCAGTATTTT CASSQVSSWDTQYF
- TRBJ2-1 many TRBV4-1 TGCGCCAGCAGCCAAGATAGAATAAAGGCTGACCAACCCGCCGGGCAGTTCTTC CASSQDRIKADQPAGQFF
- TRBJ2-3 - TRBV3-1 TGTGCCAGCAGCCAAGATCTGCGGGATACGCAGTATTTT CASSQDLRDTQYF
- TRBJ2-5 many TRBV7-3 TGTGCCAGCAGCTCTGTTACTGAAGAGACCCAGTACTTC CASSSVTEETQYF
- TRBJ2-1 - TRBV6-1 TGTGCCAGCAGTGAATTTAAATACAATGAGCAGTTCTTC CASSEFKYNEQFF
TRBD1 TRBJ1-4 few TRBV27 TGTGCCAGCAGTTGGCAGGGGGAAGGGGAAAAACTGTTTTTT CASSWQGEGEKLFF
- TRBJ1-5 many TRBV6-2/TRBV6-3 TGTGCCACCTTGGCGGGGACTAGGGATCAGCCCCAGCATTTT CATLAGTRDQPQHF
- TRBJ1-5 many TRBV12-3/TRBV12-4 TGTGCCAGCACCCGGGACAGCAATCAGCCCCAGCATTTT CASTRDSNQPQHF
- TRBJ2-1 - TRBV5-1 TGCGCCAGCCAAGCCCTCCCTGGGGACAATGAGCAGTTCTTC CASQALPGDNEQFF